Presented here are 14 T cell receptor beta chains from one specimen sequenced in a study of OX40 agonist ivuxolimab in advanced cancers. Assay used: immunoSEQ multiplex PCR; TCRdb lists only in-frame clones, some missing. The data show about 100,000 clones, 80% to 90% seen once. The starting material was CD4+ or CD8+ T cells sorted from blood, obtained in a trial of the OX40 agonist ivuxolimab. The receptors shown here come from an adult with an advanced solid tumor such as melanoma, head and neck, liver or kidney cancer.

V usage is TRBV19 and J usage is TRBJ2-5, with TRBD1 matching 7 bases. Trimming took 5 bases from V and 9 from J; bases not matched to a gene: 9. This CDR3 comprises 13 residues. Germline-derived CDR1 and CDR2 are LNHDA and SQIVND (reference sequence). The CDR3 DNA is TGTGCCAGTAGTTCGACAGGGATAGGGGCCCAGTACTTC. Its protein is CASSSTGIGAQYF.

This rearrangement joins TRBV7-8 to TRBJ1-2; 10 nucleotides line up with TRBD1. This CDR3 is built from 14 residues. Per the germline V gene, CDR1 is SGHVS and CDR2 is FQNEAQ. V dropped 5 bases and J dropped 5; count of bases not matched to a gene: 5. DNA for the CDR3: TGTGCCAGCAGCATTCGGACAGGGGGATATGGCTACACCTTC. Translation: CASSIRTGGYGYTF.

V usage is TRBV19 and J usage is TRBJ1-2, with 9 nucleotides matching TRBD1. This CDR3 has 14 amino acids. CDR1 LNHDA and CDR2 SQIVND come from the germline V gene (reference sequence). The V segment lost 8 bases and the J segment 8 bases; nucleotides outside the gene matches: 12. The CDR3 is CASSLGQGMGGYTF. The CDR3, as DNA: TGTGCCAGTTCCTTGGGACAGGGAATGGGGGGCTACACCTTC.

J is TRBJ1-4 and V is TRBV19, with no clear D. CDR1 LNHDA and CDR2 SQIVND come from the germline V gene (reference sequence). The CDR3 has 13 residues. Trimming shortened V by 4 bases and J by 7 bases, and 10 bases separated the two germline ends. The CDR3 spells CASSNPRIEKLFF. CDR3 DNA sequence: TGTGCCAGTAGTAATCCTCGAATTGAAAAACTGTTTTTT.

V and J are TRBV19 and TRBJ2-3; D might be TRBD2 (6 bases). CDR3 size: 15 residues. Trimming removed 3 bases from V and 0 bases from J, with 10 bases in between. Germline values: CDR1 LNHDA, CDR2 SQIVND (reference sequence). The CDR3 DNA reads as TGTGCCAGTAGTATCATAGCGGATAGCACAGATACGCAGTATTTT. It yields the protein CASSIIADSTDTQYF.

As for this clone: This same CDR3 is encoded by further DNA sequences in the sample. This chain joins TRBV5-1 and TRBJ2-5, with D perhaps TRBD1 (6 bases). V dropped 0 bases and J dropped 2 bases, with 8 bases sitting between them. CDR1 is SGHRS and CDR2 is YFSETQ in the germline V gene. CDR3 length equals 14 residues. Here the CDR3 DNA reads TGCGCCAGCAGCTTGGCGGGACAACAAGAGACCCAGTACTTC. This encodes CASSLAGQQETQYF.

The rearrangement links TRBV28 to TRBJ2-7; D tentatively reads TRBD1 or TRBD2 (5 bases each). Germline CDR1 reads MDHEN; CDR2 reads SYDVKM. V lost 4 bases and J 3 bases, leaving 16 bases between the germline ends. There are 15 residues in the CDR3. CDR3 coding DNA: TGTGCCAGCAGTTCCCCGGGACCTGTCTTCTACGAGCAGTACTTC. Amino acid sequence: CASSSPGPVFYEQYF.

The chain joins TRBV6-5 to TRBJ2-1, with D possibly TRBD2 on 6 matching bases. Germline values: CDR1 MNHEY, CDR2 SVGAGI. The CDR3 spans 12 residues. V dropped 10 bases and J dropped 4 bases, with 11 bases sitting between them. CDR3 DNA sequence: TGTGCCACCGCGGGAAGGTACAATGAGCAGTTCTTC. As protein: CATAGRYNEQFF.

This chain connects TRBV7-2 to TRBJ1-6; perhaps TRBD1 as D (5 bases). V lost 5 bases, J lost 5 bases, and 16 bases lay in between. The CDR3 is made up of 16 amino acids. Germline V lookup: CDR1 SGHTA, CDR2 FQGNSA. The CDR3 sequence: CASSPWVGGHNSPLHF. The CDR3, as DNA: TGTGCCAGCAGCCCCTGGGTGGGGGGACATAATTCACCCCTCCACTTT.

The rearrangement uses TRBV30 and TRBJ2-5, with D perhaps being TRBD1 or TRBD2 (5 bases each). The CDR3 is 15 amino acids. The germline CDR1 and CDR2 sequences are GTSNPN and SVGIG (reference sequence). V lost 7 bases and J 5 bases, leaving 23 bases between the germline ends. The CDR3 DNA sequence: TGTGCCTCCTCCAACATGGACGGGGCCTGGGAGACCCAGTACTTC. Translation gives CASSNMDGAWETQYF.

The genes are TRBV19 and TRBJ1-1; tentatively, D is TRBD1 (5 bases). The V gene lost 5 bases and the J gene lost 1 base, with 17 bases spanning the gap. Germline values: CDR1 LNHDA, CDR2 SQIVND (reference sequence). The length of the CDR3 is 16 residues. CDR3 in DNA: TGTGCCAGTAGTTCACGTGAAGGGGCAGGGAACACTGAAGCTTTCTTT. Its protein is CASSSREGAGNTEAFF. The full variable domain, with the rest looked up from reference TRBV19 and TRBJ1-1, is DGGITQSPKYLFRKEGQNVTLSCEQNLNHDAMYWYRQDPGQGLRLIYYSQIVNDFQKGDIAEGYSVSREKKESFPLTVTSAQKNPTAFYLCASSSREGAGNTEAFFGQGTRLTVV.

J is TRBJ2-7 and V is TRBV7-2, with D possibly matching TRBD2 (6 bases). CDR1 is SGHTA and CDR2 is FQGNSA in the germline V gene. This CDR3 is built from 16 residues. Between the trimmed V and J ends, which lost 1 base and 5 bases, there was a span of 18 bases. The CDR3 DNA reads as TGTGCCAGCAGCTTAGTTGGGCGGGGACTCGAAAACGAGCAGTACTTC. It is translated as CASSLVGRGLENEQYF.

CDR3 protein: CASSFRGFNTEAFF. For the CDR3, the DNA is TGTGCCAGCAGTTTCCGGGGTTTCAACACTGAAGCTTTCTTT. The chain uses TRBV5-6 and TRBJ1-1; D not certain. Germline CDR1 reads SGHDT; CDR2 reads YYEEEE. CDR3 length equals 14 residues. V was clipped by 5 bases and J by 2 bases, with 13 bases between them.

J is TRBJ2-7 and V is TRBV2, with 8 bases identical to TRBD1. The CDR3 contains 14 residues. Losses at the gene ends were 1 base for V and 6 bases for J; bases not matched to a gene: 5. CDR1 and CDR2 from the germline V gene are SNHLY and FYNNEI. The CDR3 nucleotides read TGTGCCAGCAGTGAAGTACAGGGGGTCGGCGAGCAGTACTTC. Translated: CASSEVQGVGEQYF.